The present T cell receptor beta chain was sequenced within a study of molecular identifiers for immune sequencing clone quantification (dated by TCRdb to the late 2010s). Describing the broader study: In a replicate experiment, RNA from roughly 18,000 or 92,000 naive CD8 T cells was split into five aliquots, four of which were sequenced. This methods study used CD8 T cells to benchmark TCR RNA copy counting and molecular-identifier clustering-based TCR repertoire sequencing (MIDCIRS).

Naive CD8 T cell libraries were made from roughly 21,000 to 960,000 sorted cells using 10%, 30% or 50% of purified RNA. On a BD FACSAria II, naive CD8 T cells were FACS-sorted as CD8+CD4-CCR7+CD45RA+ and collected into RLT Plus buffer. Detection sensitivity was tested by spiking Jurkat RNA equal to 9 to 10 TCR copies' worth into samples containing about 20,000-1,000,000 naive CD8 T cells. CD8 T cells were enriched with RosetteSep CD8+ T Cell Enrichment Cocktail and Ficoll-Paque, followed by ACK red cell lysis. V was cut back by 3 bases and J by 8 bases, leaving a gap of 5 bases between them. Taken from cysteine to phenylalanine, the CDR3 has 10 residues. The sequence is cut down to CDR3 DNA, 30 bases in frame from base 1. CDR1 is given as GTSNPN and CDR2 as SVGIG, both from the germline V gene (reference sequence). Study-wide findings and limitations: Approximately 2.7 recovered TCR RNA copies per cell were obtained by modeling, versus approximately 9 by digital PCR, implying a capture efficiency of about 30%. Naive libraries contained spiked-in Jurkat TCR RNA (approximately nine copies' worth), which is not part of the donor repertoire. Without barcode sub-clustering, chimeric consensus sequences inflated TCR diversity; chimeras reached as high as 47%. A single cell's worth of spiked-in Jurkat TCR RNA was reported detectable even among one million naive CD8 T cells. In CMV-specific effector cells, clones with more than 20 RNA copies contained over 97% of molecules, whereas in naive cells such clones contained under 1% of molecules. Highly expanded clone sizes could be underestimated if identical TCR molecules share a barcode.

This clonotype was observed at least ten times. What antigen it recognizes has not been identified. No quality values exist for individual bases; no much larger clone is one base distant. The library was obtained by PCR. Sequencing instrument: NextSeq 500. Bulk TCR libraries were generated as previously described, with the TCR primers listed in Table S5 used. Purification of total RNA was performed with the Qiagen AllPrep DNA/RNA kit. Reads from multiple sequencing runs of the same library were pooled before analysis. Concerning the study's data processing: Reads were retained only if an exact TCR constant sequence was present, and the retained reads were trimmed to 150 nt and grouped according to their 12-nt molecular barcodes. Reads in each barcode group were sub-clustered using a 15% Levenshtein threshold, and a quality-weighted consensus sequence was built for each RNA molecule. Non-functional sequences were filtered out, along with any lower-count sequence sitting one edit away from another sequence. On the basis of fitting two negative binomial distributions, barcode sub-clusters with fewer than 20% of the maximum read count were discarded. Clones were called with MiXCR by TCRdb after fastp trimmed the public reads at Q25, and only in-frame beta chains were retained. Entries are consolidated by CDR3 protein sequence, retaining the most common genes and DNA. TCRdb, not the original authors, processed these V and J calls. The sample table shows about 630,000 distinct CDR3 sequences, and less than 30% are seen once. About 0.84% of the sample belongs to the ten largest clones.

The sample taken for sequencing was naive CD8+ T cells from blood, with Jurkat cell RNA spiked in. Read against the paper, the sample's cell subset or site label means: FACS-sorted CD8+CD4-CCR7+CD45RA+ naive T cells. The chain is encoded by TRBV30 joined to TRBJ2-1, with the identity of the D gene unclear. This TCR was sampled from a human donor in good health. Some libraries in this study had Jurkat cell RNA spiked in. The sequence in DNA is TGTGCCTGGAGCGCAGATGAGCAGTTCTTC. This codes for CAWSADEQFF. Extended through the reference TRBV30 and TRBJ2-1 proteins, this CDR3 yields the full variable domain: SQTIHQWPATLVQPVGSPLSLECTVEGTSNPNLYWYRQAAGRGLQLLFYSVGIGQISSEVPQNLSASRPQDRQFILSSKKLLLSDSGFYLCAWSADEQFFGPGTRLTVL.